This TCR beta chain was identified in a study of glioma-infiltrating T cells. CDR3 length equals 14 residues. Germline CDR1 reads MNHEY; CDR2 reads SMNVEV (reference sequence). The iRepertoire nested amplicon-rescue multiplex PCR amplified TCR alpha and beta CDR3s from RNA. TCRdb reprocessed the multiplex PCR reads with MiXCR, giving one entry per CDR3 protein. The sample carries approximately 93,000 distinct CDR3 sequences, approximately 39% recorded once. This clonotype was seen repeatedly, ten times or more. Since a much larger clone is just one base distant, this may be a read error. The chain links TRBV27 to TRBJ2-7, with TRBD1 identical over 7 bases. The TCR sequence derives from a human donor with low-grade glioma or glioblastoma, undergoing nonglioma brain surgery, or in good health (not recorded which). Sequencing was done on a sample of glioma tissue, nonneoplastic brain tissue, or PBMCs (not recorded which). The CDR3: CASKRQGTINEQCF. The CDR3, as DNA: TGTGCCAGCAAAAGACAGGGTACCATTAACGAGCAGTGCTTC.